Reported below is one T cell receptor (beta chain). The CDR3 consists of 17 residues. Trimming cost V 5 bases and J 4 bases, with 23 bases left between them. Germline loops: CDR1 SGHVS, CDR2 FQNEAQ. This record belongs to a study of blood T cell repertoires in COVID-19. Study at large: Samples representing acute and convalescent COVID-19 were sourced from the United States, Italy and Spain. The analysed material was cDNA or gDNA that came from T cells, B-cell-depleted T cells, or PBMCs.

In the original analysis: Amplification of reference gene primers was used by the study to estimate nucleated cell counts. Using immunoSEQ multiplex PCR, the repertoire was profiled, and TCRdb retains in-frame clones only, with some absent. The DNA was the basis for D and trimming; V, J and clone size are from that table. The sample carries about 200,000 clones, roughly nine tenths recorded once. The TCR sequence derives from a woman in her 70s with acute or convalescent COVID-19. What was sequenced was peripheral blood. The chain uses TRBV7-8 and TRBJ1-2; the D gene is possibly TRBD1 (6 bases). CDR3 DNA: TGTGCCAGCAGCCTAGGTTCGACAGGCTCAAAGTCCTATGGCTACACCTTC. It is translated as CASSLGSTGSKSYGYTF.